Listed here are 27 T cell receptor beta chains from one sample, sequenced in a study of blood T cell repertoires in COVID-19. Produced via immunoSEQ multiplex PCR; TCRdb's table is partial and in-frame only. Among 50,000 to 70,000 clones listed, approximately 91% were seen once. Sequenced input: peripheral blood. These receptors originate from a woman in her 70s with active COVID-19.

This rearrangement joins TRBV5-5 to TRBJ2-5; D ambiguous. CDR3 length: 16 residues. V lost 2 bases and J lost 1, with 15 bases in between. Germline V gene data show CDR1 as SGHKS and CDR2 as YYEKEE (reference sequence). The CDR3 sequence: CASSLDAASAQETQYF. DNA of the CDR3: TGTGCCAGCAGCTTAGACGCGGCTTCGGCCCAAGAGACCCAGTACTTC.

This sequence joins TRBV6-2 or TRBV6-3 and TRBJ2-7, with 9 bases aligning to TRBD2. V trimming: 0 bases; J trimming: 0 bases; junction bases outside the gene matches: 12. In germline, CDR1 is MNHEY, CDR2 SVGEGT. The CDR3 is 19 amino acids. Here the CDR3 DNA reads TGTGCCAGCAGTTACTCGGCTAGCGGGATCCCTCTCAGCTCCTACGAGCAGTACTTC. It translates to CASSYSASGIPLSSYEQYF.

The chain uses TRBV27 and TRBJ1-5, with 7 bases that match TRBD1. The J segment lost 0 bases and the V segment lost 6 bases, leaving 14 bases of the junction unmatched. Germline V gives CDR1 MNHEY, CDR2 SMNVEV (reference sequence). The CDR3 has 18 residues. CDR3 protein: CASRLTGWGVYSNQPQHF. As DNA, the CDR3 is TGTGCCAGCAGGCTGACAGGGTGGGGGGTCTATAGCAATCAGCCCCAGCATTTT.

The CDR3 coding sequence is TGCGCCAGCAGCTTGGGGGGACAGGGACCGTCCTACGAGCAGTACTTC. Residues: CASSLGGQGPSYEQYF. The chain links TRBV5-1 to TRBJ2-7, with TRBD1 matching 9 bases. Per germline, CDR1 SGHRS and CDR2 YFSETQ. J was trimmed by 1 base and V by 0 bases; bases with no gene match: 5. CDR3 length: 16 amino acids.

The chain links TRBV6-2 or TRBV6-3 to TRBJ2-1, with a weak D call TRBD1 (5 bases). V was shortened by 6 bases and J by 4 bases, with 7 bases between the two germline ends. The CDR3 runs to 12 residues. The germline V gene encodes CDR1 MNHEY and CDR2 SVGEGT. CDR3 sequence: CASSSGYNEQFF. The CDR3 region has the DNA TGTGCCAGCAGCTCAGGGTACAATGAGCAGTTCTTC.

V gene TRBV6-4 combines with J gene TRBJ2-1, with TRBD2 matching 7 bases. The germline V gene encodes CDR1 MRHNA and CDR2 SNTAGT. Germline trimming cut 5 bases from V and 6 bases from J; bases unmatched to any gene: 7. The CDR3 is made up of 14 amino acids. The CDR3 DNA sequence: TGTGCCAGCAGTCGGGACTATACAGGCAATGAGCAGTTCTTC. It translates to CASSRDYTGNEQFF.

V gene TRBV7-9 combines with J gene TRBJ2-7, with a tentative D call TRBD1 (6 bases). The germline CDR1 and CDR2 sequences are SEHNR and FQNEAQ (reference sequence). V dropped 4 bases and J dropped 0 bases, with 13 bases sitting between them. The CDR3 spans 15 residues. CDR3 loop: CASSSLDSRSYEQYF. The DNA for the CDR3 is TGTGCCAGCAGCTCGCTGGACAGCCGCTCCTACGAGCAGTACTTC.

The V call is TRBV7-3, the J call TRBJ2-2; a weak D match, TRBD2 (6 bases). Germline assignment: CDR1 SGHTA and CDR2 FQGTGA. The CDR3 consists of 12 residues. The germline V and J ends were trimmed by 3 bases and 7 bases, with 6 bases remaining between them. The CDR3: CASSFSGGELFF. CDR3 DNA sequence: TGTGCCAGCAGCTTTAGCGGCGGGGAGCTGTTTTTT. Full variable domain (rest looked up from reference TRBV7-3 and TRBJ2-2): GAGVSQTPSNKVTEKGKYVELRCDPISGHTALYWYRQSLGQGPEFLIYFQGTGAADDSGLPNDRFFAVRPEGSVSTLKIQRTERGDSAVYLCASSFSGGELFFGEGSRLTVL.

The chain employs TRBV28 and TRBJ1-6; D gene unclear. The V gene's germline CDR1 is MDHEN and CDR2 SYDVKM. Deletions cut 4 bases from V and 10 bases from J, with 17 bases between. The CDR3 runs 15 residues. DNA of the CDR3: TGTGCCAGCAGTTCCTCACAGCTAGCGGGATCACCCCTCCACTTT. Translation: CASSSSQLAGSPLHF.

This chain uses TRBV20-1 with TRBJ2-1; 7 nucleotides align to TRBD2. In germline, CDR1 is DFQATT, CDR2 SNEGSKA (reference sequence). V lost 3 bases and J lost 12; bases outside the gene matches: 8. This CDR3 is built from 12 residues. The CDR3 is CSASSSGKAQFF. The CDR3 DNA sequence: TGCAGTGCTAGTTCTAGCGGAAAGGCGCAGTTCTTC.

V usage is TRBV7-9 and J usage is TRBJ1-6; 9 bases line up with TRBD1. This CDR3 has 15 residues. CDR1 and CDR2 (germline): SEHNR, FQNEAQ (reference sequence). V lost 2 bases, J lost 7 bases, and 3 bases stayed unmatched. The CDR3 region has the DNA TGTGCCAGCAGCTTACTAGACAGGGGGAATTCACCCCTCCACTTT. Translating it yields CASSLLDRGNSPLHF.

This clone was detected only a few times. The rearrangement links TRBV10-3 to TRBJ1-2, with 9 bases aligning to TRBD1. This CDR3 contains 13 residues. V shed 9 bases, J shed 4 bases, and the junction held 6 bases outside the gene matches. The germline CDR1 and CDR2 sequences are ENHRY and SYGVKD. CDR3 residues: CAINGGQGYGYTF. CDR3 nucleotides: TGTGCCATTAACGGGGGACAGGGCTATGGCTACACCTTC.

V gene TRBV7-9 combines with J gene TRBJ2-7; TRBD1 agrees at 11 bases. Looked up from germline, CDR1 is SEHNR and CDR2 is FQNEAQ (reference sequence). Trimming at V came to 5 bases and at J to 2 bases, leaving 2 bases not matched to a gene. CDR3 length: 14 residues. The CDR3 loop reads CASSGQGAAYEQYF. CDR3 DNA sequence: TGTGCCAGCAGCGGACAGGGGGCCGCCTACGAGCAGTACTTC.

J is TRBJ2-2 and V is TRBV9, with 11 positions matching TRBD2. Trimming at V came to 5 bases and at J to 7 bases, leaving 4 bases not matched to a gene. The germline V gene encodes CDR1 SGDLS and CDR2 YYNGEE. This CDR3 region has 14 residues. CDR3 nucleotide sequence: TGTGCCAGCAGTCTTAGCGGGAGGGGCGGGGAGCTGTTTTTT. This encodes CASSLSGRGGELFF.

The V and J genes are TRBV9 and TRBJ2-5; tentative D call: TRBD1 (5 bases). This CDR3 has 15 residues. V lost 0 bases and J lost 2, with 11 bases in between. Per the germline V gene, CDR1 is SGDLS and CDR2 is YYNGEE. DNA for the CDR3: TGTGCCAGCAGCGTAGGAACAGGAGAACAAGAGACCCAGTACTTC. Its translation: CASSVGTGEQETQYF. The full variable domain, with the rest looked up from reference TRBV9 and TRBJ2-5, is DSGVTQTPKHLITATGQRVTLRCSPRSGDLSVYWYQQSLDQGLQFLIQYYNGEERAKGNILERFSAQQFPDLHSELNLSSLELGDSALYFCASSVGTGEQETQYFGPGTRLLVL.

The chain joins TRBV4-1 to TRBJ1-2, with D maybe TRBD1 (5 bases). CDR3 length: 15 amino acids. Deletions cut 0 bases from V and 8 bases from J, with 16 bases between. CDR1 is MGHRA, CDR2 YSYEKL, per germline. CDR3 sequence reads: CASSQEPTGGWGYTF. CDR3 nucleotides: TGCGCCAGCAGCCAAGAACCTACGGGGGGTTGGGGCTACACCTTC.

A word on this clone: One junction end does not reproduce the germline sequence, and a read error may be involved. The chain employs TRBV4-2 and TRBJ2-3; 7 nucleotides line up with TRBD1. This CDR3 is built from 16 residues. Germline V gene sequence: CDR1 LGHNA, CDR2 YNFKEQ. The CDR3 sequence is CASRQGQQGSTDTQYF. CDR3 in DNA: TGTGCCAGCAGACAAGGGCAACAGGGGAGCACAGATACGCAGTATTTT.

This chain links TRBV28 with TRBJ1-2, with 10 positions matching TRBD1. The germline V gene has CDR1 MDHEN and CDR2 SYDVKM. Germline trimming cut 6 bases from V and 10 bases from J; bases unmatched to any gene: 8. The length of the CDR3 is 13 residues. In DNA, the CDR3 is TGTGCCAGCAGCAAAGGACAGGGGGTTGCCTACACCTTC. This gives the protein CASSKGQGVAYTF.

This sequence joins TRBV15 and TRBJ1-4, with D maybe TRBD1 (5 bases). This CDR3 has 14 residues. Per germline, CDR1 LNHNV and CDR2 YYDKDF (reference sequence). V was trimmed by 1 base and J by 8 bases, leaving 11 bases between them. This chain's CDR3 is CATSRGAGNEKLFF. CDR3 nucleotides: TGTGCCACCAGCAGAGGGGCAGGGAACGAAAAACTGTTTTTT.

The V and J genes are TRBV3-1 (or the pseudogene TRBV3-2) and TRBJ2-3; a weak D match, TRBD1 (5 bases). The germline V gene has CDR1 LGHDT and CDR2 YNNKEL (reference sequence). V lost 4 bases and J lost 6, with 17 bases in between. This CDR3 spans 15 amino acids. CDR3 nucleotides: TGTGCCAGCAGCCTGAGCTGGACAACCTGGGATACGCAGTATTTT. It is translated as CASSLSWTTWDTQYF.

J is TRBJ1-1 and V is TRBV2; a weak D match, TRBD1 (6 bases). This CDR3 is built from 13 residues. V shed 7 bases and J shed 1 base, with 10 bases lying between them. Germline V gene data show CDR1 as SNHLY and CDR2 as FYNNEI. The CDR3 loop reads CASNMGQNTEAFF. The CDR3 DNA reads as TGTGCCAGCAACATGGGACAGAACACTGAAGCTTTCTTT.

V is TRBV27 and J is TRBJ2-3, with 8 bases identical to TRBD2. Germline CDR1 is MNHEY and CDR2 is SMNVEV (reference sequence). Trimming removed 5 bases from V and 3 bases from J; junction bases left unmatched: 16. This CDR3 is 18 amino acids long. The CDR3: CASSPYRGLALVTDTQYF. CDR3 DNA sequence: TGTGCCAGCAGTCCCTATCGTGGACTAGCACTAGTTACAGATACGCAGTATTTT.

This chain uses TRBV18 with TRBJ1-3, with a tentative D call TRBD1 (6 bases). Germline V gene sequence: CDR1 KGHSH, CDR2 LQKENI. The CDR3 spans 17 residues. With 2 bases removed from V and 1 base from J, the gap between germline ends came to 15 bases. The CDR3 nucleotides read TGTGCCAGCTCACCATATGAGGGGGTGGCGTCTGGAAACACCATATATTTT. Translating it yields CASSPYEGVASGNTIYF. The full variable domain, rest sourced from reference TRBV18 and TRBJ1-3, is NAGVMQNPRHLVRRRGQEARLRCSPMKGHSHVYWYRQLPEEGLKFMVYLQKENIIDESGMPKERFSAEFPKEGPSILRIQQVVRGDSAAYFCASSPYEGVASGNTIYFGEGSWLTVV.

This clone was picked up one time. CDR3 nucleotide sequence: TGTGCCACCAGCTTGAACACCGGGGAGCTGTTTTTT. Amino acids: CATSLNTGELFF. The rearrangement uses TRBV24-1 and TRBJ2-2; D is unclear. Germline V gene sequence: CDR1 KGHDR, CDR2 SFDVKD. CDR3 size: 12 residues. Trimming pared 7 bases from V and 1 base from J, leaving 3 bases between.

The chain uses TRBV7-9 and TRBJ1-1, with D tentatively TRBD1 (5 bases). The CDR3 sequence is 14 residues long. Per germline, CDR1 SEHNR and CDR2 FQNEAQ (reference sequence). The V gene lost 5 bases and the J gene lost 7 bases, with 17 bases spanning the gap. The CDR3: CASSREIGGDEAFF. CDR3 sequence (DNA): TGTGCCAGCAGCCGCGAAATCGGAGGGGATGAAGCTTTCTTT.

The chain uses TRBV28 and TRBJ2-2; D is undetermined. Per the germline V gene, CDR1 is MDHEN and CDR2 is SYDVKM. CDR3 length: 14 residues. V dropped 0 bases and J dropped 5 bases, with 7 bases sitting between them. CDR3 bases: TGTGCCAGCAGTTTATGGTCCGGGACCGGGGAGCTGTTTTTT. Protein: CASSLWSGTGELFF.

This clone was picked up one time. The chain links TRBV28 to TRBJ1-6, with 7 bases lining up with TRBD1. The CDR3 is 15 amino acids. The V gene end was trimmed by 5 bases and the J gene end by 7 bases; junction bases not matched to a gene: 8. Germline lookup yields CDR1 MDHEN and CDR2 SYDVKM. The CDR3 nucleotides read TGTGCCAGCAGTCCGCGTACAGGGGAGAATTCACCCCTCCACTTT. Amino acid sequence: CASSPRTGENSPLHF.